These 32 T cell receptor beta chains were all obtained from the same sample, sequenced in a study of vaccination and CD4 T cells after COVID-19. Their antigen targets remain unknown. Sequence data for DNA of cultured CD4+ T cells were generated by the Oncomine TCR Beta short-read assay. TCRdb re-analysed the PCR reads in MiXCR, keeping a single row per CDR3 protein. Seen here are roughly 20,000 distinct CDR3 sequences, roughly 51% observed once, and the top ten hold approximately 7.9%. The treatment: roughly nine-day PBMC culture with coronavirus spike peptide pools or control peptides (ViraFEST assay). The sequencing sample was made of CD4+ T cells from blood, cultured in vitro. These receptor sequences come from a human donor who had recovered from COVID-19.

V gene TRBV7-2 combines with J gene TRBJ1-1; TRBD1 aligns across 7 bases. The CDR3 spans 15 residues. V trimming: 2 bases; J trimming: 4 bases; junction bases outside the gene matches: 7. From germline, CDR1 is SGHTA and CDR2 FQGNSA. The CDR3: CASSLFRGIRTEAFF. CDR3 nucleotide sequence: TGTGCCAGCAGCTTATTCAGGGGGATTCGCACTGAAGCTTTCTTT.

The chain joins TRBV20-1 to TRBJ2-1, with D possibly being TRBD1 (6 bases). V was trimmed by 0 bases and J by 0 bases, leaving 12 bases between them. CDR3 size: 16 residues. CDR1 DFQATT and CDR2 SNEGSKA come from the germline V gene (reference sequence). The CDR3 sequence: CSARDLRGRSYNEQFF. The DNA of the CDR3 is TGCAGTGCTAGAGACCTCAGGGGCCGCTCCTACAATGAGCAGTTCTTC.

This clonotype was counted a few times. The V and J genes are TRBV12-3 or TRBV12-4 and TRBJ2-5, with D unresolved. V was pared by 3 bases and J by 4 bases, with 6 bases between. The CDR3 length is 12 residues. The CDR3 nucleotides are TGTGCCAGCAGTTTGACGAGAGAGACCCAGTACTTC. It codes for CASSLTRETQYF.

This clonotype was observed a few times. The rearrangement links TRBV7-3 to TRBJ1-1; D is possibly TRBD1 (5 bases). CDR1 and CDR2 (germline): SGHTA, FQGTGA. The CDR3 loop spans 15 amino acids. V lost 5 bases to trimming and J lost 7 bases, with 20 bases between them. CDR3 nucleotide sequence: TGTGCCAGCAGCGCATCTCGGGGCCGCGACGATGAAGCTTTCTTT. This gives the protein CASSASRGRDDEAFF.

The sample holds a few counts of this clonotype. The V gene is TRBV24-1, the J gene TRBJ1-2, with no clear D. Trimming shortened V by 4 bases and J by 3 bases, and 8 bases separated the two germline ends. This CDR3 spans 13 amino acids. From germline, CDR1 is KGHDR and CDR2 SFDVKD. As DNA, the CDR3 is TGTGCCACCAGTGACGCGGTAGACTATGGCTACACCTTC. It translates to CATSDAVDYGYTF.

The V and J genes are TRBV7-3 and TRBJ2-1, with D perhaps TRBD1 (6 bases). Deletions cut 5 bases from V and 5 bases from J, with 13 bases between. This CDR3 has 14 residues. The germline gives CDR1 SGHTA, CDR2 FQGTGA. The CDR3 sequence is CASSLAQGNNEQFF. In DNA form, the CDR3 reads TGTGCCAGCAGCCTCGCCCAGGGGAACAATGAGCAGTTCTTC.

The rearrangement uses TRBV7-6 and TRBJ2-7; 9 nucleotides align to TRBD1. The CDR3 runs to 15 residues. The germline CDR1 and CDR2 sequences are SGHVS and FNYEAQ. V lost 3 bases to trimming and J lost 1 base; unmatched junction nucleotides: 4. As DNA, the CDR3 is TGTGCCAGCAGCTTTGACAGGGGGGGGTCCTACGAGCAGTACTTC. This encodes CASSFDRGGSYEQYF.

The J gene is TRBJ2-3, the V gene TRBV2; TRBD1 matches 9 bases. CDR3 length: 15 residues. V lost 5 bases, J lost 5 bases, and 8 bases stayed unmatched. Germline assignment: CDR1 SNHLY and CDR2 FYNNEI. The CDR3 here is CASSFGTGHGDTQYF. The CDR3 coding sequence is TGTGCCAGCAGTTTCGGGACAGGGCACGGAGATACGCAGTATTTT.

V and J are TRBV24-1 and TRBJ2-1; D possibly corresponds to TRBD1 (6 bases). In germline, CDR1 is KGHDR, CDR2 SFDVKD. CDR3 length equals 17 residues. Between the trimmed V and J ends, which lost 3 bases and 1 base, there was a span of 15 bases. This CDR3 is CATSDPTTGNSYNEQFF. CDR3 sequence (DNA): TGTGCCACCAGTGATCCTACTACAGGGAATTCCTACAATGAGCAGTTCTTC.

V gene TRBV18 combines with J gene TRBJ1-1; possibly TRBD1 for D (5 bases). This CDR3 contains 17 residues. V lost 3 bases and J lost 4, with 21 bases in between. CDR1 is KGHSH and CDR2 is LQKENI in the germline V gene. The CDR3 DNA is TGTGCCAGCTCACCGGGTGGAACAGGTGCCTGGGTCACTGAAGCTTTCTTT. As protein: CASSPGGTGAWVTEAFF.

The chain recombines TRBV20-1 with TRBJ2-3, with 8 bases identical to TRBD2. Per germline, CDR1 DFQATT and CDR2 SNEGSKA (reference sequence). There are 12 residues in the CDR3. V dropped 5 bases and J dropped 9; count of bases not matched to a gene: 7. The CDR3 coding sequence is TGCAGTGCTGAGATAGCGGGGTACACGCAGTATTTT. Translation: CSAEIAGYTQYF.

V usage is TRBV30 and J usage is TRBJ1-1; TRBD1 matches at 9 bases. V shed 5 bases, J shed 4 bases, and the junction held 5 bases outside the gene matches. CDR1 and CDR2 from the germline V gene are GTSNPN and SVGIG (reference sequence). This CDR3 is 13 amino acids long. The CDR3 DNA sequence: TGTGCCTGGGGGACAGGGTTGGGCACTGAAGCTTTCTTT. It specifies CAWGTGLGTEAFF.

The chain combines TRBV28 with TRBJ1-5; 9 bases are shared with TRBD1. The CDR3 consists of 15 residues. From germline, CDR1 is MDHEN and CDR2 SYDVKM. The trim removed 6 bases at V and 7 bases at J, leaving 10 bases unmatched. The CDR3 region has the DNA TGTGCCAGCAGCCAGGGACAGGGAAGGGCCCAGCCCCAGCATTTT. It codes for CASSQGQGRAQPQHF.

V is TRBV7-9 and J is TRBJ1-1, with D possibly being TRBD1 (6 bases). The germline gives CDR1 SEHNR, CDR2 FQNEAQ (reference sequence). This CDR3 has 15 residues. V lost 5 bases, J lost 1 base, and 14 bases lay in between. DNA of the CDR3: TGTGCCAGCAGCCTTCTCGACAGGAGGAACACTGAAGCTTTCTTT. It translates to CASSLLDRRNTEAFF. Together with reference TRBV7-9 and TRBJ1-1, the CDR3 gives the full variable domain: DTGVSQNPRHKITKRGQNVTFRCDPISEHNRLYWYRQTLGQGPEFLTYFQNEAQLEKSRLLSDRFSAERPKGSFSTLEIQRTEQGDSAMYLCASSLLDRRNTEAFFGQGTRLTVV.

The chain employs TRBV27 and TRBJ2-3; TRBD1 might be the D (6 bases). CDR1 and CDR2 from the germline V gene are MNHEY and SMNVEV (reference sequence). The CDR3 runs to 16 residues. V lost 5 bases and J 2 bases, leaving 17 bases between the germline ends. The CDR3 DNA is TGTGCCAGCAGTCCCACGTGGACAGTTTTCACAGATACGCAGTATTTT. It is translated as CASSPTWTVFTDTQYF.

This clonotype appeared once. V is TRBV14 and J is TRBJ1-5, with D hard to call. CDR1 is SGHDN, CDR2 FVKESK, per germline. The CDR3 consists of 13 residues. Between the trimmed V and J ends, which lost 1 base and 4 bases, there was a span of 5 bases. CDR3 nucleotide sequence: TGTGCCAGCAGCCAAGGCAGGAATCAGCCCCAGCATTTT. It is translated as CASSQGRNQPQHF.

The CDR3 DNA reads as TGTGCCAGCAGCTTAGCGGTCAGAAATTCACCCCTCCACTTT. It specifies CASSLAVRNSPLHF. The chain joins TRBV7-9 to TRBJ1-6; D not resolved. The germline V and J ends were trimmed by 0 bases and 7 bases, with 7 bases remaining between them. Germline CDR1 reads SEHNR; CDR2 reads FQNEAQ (reference sequence). CDR3 size: 14 residues.

The chain carries TRBV12-3 or TRBV12-4 and TRBJ2-3; D ambiguous. The CDR3 has 13 residues. Trimming shortened V by 4 bases and J by 3 bases, and 8 bases separated the two germline ends. The DNA of the CDR3 is TGTGCCAGCAGTTGGGGTGGGACAGATACGCAGTATTTT. This translates into CASSWGGTDTQYF.

The chain couples TRBV27 to TRBJ2-5; TRBD1 matches at 8 bases. The germline V gene has CDR1 MNHEY and CDR2 SMNVEV (reference sequence). CDR3 length: 14 amino acids. Germline trimming cut 3 bases from V and 5 bases from J; bases unmatched to any gene: 5. This chain's CDR3 is CASSFQGAQETQYF. As DNA, the CDR3 is TGTGCCAGCAGTTTCCAGGGGGCGCAGGAGACCCAGTACTTC.

In its sample, this clonotype was seen a few times. The rearrangement joins TRBV7-2 to TRBJ2-2, with D perhaps being TRBD1 or TRBD2 (6 bases each). With 5 bases removed from V and 4 bases from J, the gap between germline ends came to 23 bases. The CDR3 consists of 18 residues. CDR1 and CDR2 (germline): SGHTA, FQGNSA. This CDR3 reads CASSPLLSGARGTGELFF. The CDR3 DNA reads TGTGCCAGCAGCCCGTTACTTTCGGGGGCGCGGGGCACCGGGGAGCTGTTTTTT.

The CDR3 region is CSGVWSGSYNEQFF. The CDR3 DNA reads as TGCAGTGGTGTCTGGTCCGGCTCCTACAATGAGCAGTTCTTC. The chain combines TRBV20-1 with TRBJ2-1; D remains unclear. The CDR3 loop spans 14 amino acids. With 7 bases removed from V and 0 bases from J, the gap between germline ends came to 13 bases. Germline CDR1 is DFQATT and CDR2 is SNEGSKA (reference sequence).

This chain joins TRBV4-3 and TRBJ2-7, with 11 nucleotides matching TRBD2. The CDR3 consists of 14 residues. V trimming: 3 bases; J trimming: 6 bases; junction bases outside the gene matches: 4. Germline V gives CDR1 LGHNA, CDR2 YSLEER. CDR3 amino acids: CASSHSGRAGEQYF. The DNA of the CDR3 is TGCGCCAGCAGCCATAGCGGGAGGGCCGGCGAGCAGTACTTC.

V usage is TRBV5-1 and J usage is TRBJ1-1; TRBD1 might be the D (5 bases). Trimming removed 0 bases from V and 4 bases from J, with 13 bases in between. Germline CDR1 reads SGHRS; CDR2 reads YFSETQ. This CDR3 region has 15 residues. The CDR3 loop is CASSLAGSSATEAFF. CDR3 nucleotides: TGCGCCAGCAGCTTGGCAGGGTCTAGCGCCACTGAAGCTTTCTTT.

This clonotype has only a few counts. CDR3 coding DNA: TGTGCCAGCAGTCTCGACGGGAGGGCCCTCTACGAGCAGTACTTC. Translating it yields CASSLDGRALYEQYF. The rearrangement uses TRBV27 and TRBJ2-7, with 8 bases fitting TRBD2. Per the germline V gene, CDR1 is MNHEY and CDR2 is SMNVEV (reference sequence). The CDR3 sequence is 15 residues long. V lost 5 bases to trimming and J lost 3 bases; unmatched junction nucleotides: 9.

V usage is TRBV7-2 and J usage is TRBJ1-2; D uncertain. Deletions cut 2 bases from V and 6 bases from J, with 13 bases between. The CDR3 is 14 residues long. Germline CDR1 is SGHTA and CDR2 is FQGNSA. This CDR3 reads CASSLHSAENGYTF. CDR3 coding DNA: TGTGCCAGCAGCTTACATTCGGCAGAGAATGGCTACACCTTC.

As for this clonotype: It is unclear where the CDR3 begins or ends on the DNA, so no DNA is shown, and the CDR3 is as TCRdb lists it. V gene TRBV27 combines with J gene TRBJ1-2; TRBD1, as called in the table, went unchecked against the DNA. Germline V gene lookup returns CDR1 MNHEY and CDR2 SMNVEV (reference sequence). The CDR3 extends over 14 residues, inclusive of both ends. The CDR3 region is CASSTSGQNYGYTF.

The chain combines TRBV28 with TRBJ1-6, with a tentative D call TRBD1 (5 bases). V lost 3 bases to trimming and J lost 10 bases, with 19 bases between them. CDR1 is MDHEN and CDR2 is SYDVKM in the germline V gene. The CDR3 is made up of 16 amino acids. The CDR3 DNA reads as TGTGCCAGCAGTTTCCCACAGGCCGGGGGGGGATCACCCCTCCACTTT. Translation: CASSFPQAGGGSPLHF. The whole variable domain, remainder taken from reference TRBV28 and TRBJ1-6, is DVKVTQSSRYLVKRTGEKVFLECVQDMDHENMFWYRQDPGLGLRLIYFSYDVKMKEKGDIPEGYSVSREKKERFSLILESASTNQTSMYLCASSFPQAGGGSPLHFGNGTRLTVT.

The V and J genes are TRBV7-9 and TRBJ1-2, with TRBD1 identical over 9 bases. The V and J ends lost 5 bases and 4 bases, in that order; junction bases with no gene match: 14. Germline-derived CDR1 and CDR2 are SEHNR and FQNEAQ (reference sequence). The CDR3 is 17 residues long. CDR3 coding DNA: TGTGCCAGCAGCCGCCTAACGGGGACAGGGATTATCTATGGCTACACCTTC. It yields the protein CASSRLTGTGIIYGYTF.

The J gene is TRBJ2-6, the V gene TRBV6-1; D is possibly TRBD1 or TRBD2 (5 bases each). CDR1 is MNHNS and CDR2 is SASEGT in the germline V gene. The V gene lost 5 bases and the J gene lost 1 base, with 12 bases spanning the gap. The CDR3 consists of 16 residues. In nucleotides, the CDR3 is TGTGCCAGCAGTAGACCAGGGAGATCTGGGGCCAACGTCCTGACTTTC. Its protein product is CASSRPGRSGANVLTF.

This chain connects TRBV10-2 to TRBJ2-1; 9 positions agree with TRBD2. Losses at the gene ends were 8 bases for V and 7 bases for J; bases not matched to a gene: 6. CDR1 WSHSY and CDR2 SAAADI come from the germline V gene. The CDR3 loop spans 13 amino acids. The CDR3 nucleotides read TGCGCCAGCTCCCTGACTAGCGGAAATGAGCAGTTCTTC. Translated, it gives CASSLTSGNEQFF.

This clonotype ranks as large. This sequence joins TRBV20-1 and TRBJ2-1; 7 bases agree with TRBD2. Germline CDR1 reads DFQATT; CDR2 reads SNEGSKA (reference sequence). V lost 5 bases and J lost 0; bases outside the gene matches: 7. The CDR3 is 15 residues long. The CDR3 is CSAGRGSLSYNEQFF. The CDR3 coding sequence is TGCAGTGCTGGCCGCGGGAGTCTCTCCTACAATGAGCAGTTCTTC.

CDR3 sequence reads: CASSSETAEAFF. In DNA, the CDR3 is TGCGCCAGCAGCTCAGAGACAGCTGAAGCTTTCTTT. The chain is built from TRBV5-1 and TRBJ1-1; possibly TRBD1 for D (5 bases). Trimming removed 3 bases from V and 6 bases from J, with 9 bases in between. This CDR3 has 12 residues. Germline loops: CDR1 SGHRS, CDR2 YFSETQ.